This T cell receptor beta chain was sequenced in a study of OX40 agonist ivuxolimab in advanced cancers. About the research overall: Patient treatment consisted of intravenous ivuxolimab administration every 2 weeks at 0.01 to 10 mg/kg. A male proportion of about 80% was recorded, with mean age approximately 57 years and range 23 to 79. Partial responses occurred in Three dose-escalation patients, one with hepatocellular carcinoma and two with cutaneous melanoma.

Assay: immunoSEQ multiplex PCR; the TCRdb copy retains only in-frame clones and omits some. The sample includes about 73,000 clones, just over 85% seen only once; the top ten take under 0.75%. Germline CDR1 and CDR2: MNHNS and SASEGT. V was clipped by 3 bases and J by 2 bases; unmatched bases: 3. CDR3 size: 16 residues. This TCR was recovered from an adult with an advanced solid tumor such as melanoma, head and neck, liver or kidney cancer. The chain employs TRBV6-1 and TRBJ2-3; the match to TRBD2 covers 12 bases. The input for sequencing was CD4+ or CD8+ T cells sorted from blood, taken in a trial of the OX40 agonist ivuxolimab. The CDR3 loop reads CASSDWTSGVTDTQYF. CDR3 coding DNA: TGTGCCAGCAGTGACTGGACTAGCGGGGTCACAGATACGCAGTATTTT.